Listed below are T cell receptor beta chains from one sample, sequenced in a study of cytomegalovirus exposure and HLA in healthy donors. TCRdb keeps only in-frame clones here, not all; method: immunoSEQ multiplex PCR. The sample consists of approximately 200,000 clones, over 70% of them appearing once. The sample comprised PBMCs. The receptors shown here come from a woman under 30 in good health and CMV-seropositive. The CDR3 runs from the conserved cysteine through the conserved F or W. A D gene is named only where the DNA matches it firmly. The size field is filled for only some rows; it gives once, few, many or a size class.

j_call d_call clone_size v_call cdr3_nt cdr3_aa
TRBJ1-1 NA NA TRBV1 TGCACCAGCAGCCGTCTCTCTGGGGGGGGGCCTGAAGCTTTCTTT CTSSRLSGGGPEAFF
TRBJ2-3 TRBD2 NA TRBV30 TGTGCCTGGGGGGGGGCGGGGGGAAGCACAGATACGCAGTATTTT CAWGGAGGSTDTQYF
TRBJ1-1 TRBD1 NA TRBV2 TGTGCCAGCGGCAGGGGGACCACTGAAGCTTTCTTT CASGRGTTEAFF
TRBJ1-1 NA NA TRBV9 TGTGCCAGCAGCCCCGGGGGAGGGGCAGACACTGAAGCTTTCTTT CASSPGGGADTEAFF
TRBJ1-6 NA NA TRBV9 TGTGCCAGTGGAGGGTACAATTCACCCCTCCACTTT CASGGYNSPLHF
TRBJ2-1 TRBD2 NA TRBV10-3 TGTGCCTCCAAAAGCGGGGGCTCCTACAATGAGCAGTTCTTC CASKSGGSYNEQFF
TRBJ1-1 TRBD1 NA TRBV5-1 TGCGCCAGCAGCCTACAGGGGACTGAAGCTTTCTTT CASSLQGTEAFF
TRBJ2-6 NA NA TRBV30 TGTGCCTATAACTCTGGGGCCAACGTCCTGACTTTC CAYNSGANVLTF
TRBJ2-2 TRBD1 few TRBV6-1 TGTGCCAGCAATGTAGGGGGCAGCACCGGGGAGCTGTTTTTT CASNVGGSTGELFF
TRBJ2-3 NA NA TRBV27 TGTGCCAGCAGTTTAGGAGCGGCTAGCACAGATACGCAGTATTTT CASSLGAASTDTQYF
TRBJ2-1 TRBD1 once TRBV5-1 TGCGCCAGCAGCTTGGCTGGAAACAGGGGCAATGAGCAGTTCTTC CASSLAGNRGNEQFF
TRBJ2-7 NA few TRBV27 TGTGCCAGCAAGGGCAGGGGTGCCTACGAGCAGTACTTC CASKGRGAYEQYF
TRBJ2-3 TRBD1 NA TRBV28 TGTGCCAGCAATCCCGTGGGACAGGGGGCGGCAGATACGCAGTATTTT CASNPVGQGAADTQYF
TRBJ2-7 TRBD2 NA TRBV4-1 TGCGCCAGCAGCCAAGGAAGACGACTAGCGGCCTACGAGCAGTACTTC CASSQGRRLAAYEQYF
TRBJ2-3 NA NA TRBV30 TGTGCCTGGAGCCCGGGAACTTCCCACTTCACAGATACGCAGTATTTT CAWSPGTSHFTDTQYF
TRBJ2-5 TRBD1 NA TRBV25-1 TGTGCCAGCAGCTCGGACAGGGACCAAGAGACCCAGTACTTC CASSSDRDQETQYF
TRBJ1-4 NA once TRBV21-1 TGTGCCAGCAGCGGCAAGAAGGGACAGGGCAGTGAAAAACTGTTTTTT CASSGKKGQGSEKLFF
TRBJ2-3 NA NA TRBV9 TGTGCCAGCAGTGGGGGGACTAGCACAGATACGCAGTATTTT CASSGGTSTDTQYF
TRBJ1-2 NA NA TRBV5-6 TGTGCCAGCAGCCATCAAAGAGGACTGGGAGGCTACACCTTC CASSHQRGLGGYTF
TRBJ1-2 TRBD1 NA TRBV7-6 TGTGCCAGCAGCTCTAACAGGGGCCAAGGCTACACCTTC CASSSNRGQGYTF